This paragraph reports one TCR beta chain. Germline loops: CDR1 KGHSH, CDR2 LQKENI. J was trimmed by 0 bases and V by 4 bases; bases with no gene match: 7. The CDR3 has 16 residues. This record comes from a study of blood T cell repertoires in COVID-19. Across the whole study: Sample material is recorded as cDNA or gDNA derived from T cells, B-cell-depleted T cells, or PBMCs.

Recruits, aged roughly 18 to 89 years, lived in 25 or so US areas. Donors were grouped by their self-reported clinical history. Per the authors' pipeline: Amplification of reference gene primers provided the estimated nucleated cell counts. The data were produced by immunoSEQ multiplex PCR, yet TCRdb's version contains in-frame clones alone and is incomplete. That table gives V, J and clone size, and the DNA gave D and trimming. The table includes roughly 340,000 clones, around 91% detected once. The sequence was collected from a man between 18 and 29 years old who had recovered from COVID-19. J is TRBJ2-3 and V is TRBV18; 7 bases are a match to TRBD2. Sequenced: PBMCs or T cells enriched from blood (not recorded which). The CDR3 DNA sequence: TGTGCCAGCTCACTGTCTAGCGGAAGAAGCACAGATACGCAGTATTTT. This sequence encodes CASSLSSGRSTDTQYF.